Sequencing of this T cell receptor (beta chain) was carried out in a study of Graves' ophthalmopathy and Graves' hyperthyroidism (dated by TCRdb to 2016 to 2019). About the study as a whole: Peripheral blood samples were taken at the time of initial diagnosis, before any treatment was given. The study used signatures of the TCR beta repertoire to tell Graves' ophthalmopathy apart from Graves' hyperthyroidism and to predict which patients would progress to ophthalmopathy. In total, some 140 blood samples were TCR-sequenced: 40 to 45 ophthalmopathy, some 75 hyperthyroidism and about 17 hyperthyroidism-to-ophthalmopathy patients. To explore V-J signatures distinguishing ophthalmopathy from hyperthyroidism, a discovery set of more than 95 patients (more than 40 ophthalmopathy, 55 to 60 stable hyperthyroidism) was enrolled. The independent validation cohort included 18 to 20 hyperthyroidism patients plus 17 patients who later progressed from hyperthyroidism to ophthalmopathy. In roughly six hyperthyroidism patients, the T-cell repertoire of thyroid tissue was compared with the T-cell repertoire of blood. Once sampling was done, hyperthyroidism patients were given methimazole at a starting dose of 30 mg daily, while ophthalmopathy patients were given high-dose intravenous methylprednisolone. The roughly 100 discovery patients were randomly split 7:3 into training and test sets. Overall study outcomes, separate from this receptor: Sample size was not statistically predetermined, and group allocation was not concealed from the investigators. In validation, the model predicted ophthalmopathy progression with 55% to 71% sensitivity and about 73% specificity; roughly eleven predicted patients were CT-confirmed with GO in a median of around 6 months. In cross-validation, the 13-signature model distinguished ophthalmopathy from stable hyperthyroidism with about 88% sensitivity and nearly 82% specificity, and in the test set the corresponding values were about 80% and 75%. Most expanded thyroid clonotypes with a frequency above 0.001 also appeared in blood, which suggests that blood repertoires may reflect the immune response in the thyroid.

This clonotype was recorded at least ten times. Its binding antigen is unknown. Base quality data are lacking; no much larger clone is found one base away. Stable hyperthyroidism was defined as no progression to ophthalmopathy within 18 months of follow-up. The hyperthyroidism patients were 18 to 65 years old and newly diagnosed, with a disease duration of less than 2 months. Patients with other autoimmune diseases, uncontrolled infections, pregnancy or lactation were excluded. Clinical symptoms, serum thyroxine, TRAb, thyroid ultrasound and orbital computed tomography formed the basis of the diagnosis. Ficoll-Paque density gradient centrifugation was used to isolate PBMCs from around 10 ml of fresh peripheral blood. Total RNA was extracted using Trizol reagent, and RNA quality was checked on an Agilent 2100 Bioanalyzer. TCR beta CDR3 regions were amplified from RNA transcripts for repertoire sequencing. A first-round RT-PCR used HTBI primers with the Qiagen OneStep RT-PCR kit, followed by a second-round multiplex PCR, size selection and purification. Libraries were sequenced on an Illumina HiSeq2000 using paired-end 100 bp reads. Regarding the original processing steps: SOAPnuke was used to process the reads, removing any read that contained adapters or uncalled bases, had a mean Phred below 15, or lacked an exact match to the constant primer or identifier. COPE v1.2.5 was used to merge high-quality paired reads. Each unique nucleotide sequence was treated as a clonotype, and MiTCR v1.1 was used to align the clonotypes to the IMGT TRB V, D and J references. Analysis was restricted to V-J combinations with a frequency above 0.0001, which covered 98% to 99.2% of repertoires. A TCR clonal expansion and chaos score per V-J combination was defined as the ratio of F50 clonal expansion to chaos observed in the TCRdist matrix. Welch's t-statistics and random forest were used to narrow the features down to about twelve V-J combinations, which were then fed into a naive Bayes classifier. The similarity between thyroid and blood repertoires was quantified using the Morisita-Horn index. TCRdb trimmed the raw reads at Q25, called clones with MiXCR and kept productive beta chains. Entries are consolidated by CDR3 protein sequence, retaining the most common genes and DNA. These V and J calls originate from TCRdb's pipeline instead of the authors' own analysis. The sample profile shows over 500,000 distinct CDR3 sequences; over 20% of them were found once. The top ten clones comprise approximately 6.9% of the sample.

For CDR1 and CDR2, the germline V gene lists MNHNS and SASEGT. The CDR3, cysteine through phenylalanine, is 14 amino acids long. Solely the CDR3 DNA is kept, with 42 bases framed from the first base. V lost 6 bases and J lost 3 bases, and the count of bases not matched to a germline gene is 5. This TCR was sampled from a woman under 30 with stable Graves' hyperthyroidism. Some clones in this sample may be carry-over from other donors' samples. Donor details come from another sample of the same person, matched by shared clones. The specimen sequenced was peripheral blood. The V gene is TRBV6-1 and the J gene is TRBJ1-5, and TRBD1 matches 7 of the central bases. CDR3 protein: CASSPGQYNQPQHF. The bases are TGTGCCAGCAGCCCGGGACAGTACAATCAGCCCCAGCATTTT.